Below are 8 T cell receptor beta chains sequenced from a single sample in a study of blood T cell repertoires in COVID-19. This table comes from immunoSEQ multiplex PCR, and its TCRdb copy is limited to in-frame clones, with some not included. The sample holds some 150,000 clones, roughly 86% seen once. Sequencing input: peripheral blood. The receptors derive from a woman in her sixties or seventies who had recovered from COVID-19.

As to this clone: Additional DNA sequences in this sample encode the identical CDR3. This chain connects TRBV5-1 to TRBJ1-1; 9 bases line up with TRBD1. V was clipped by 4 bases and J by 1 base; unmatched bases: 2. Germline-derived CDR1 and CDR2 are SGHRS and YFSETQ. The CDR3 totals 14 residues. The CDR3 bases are TGCGCCAGCAGCGGGGGACAGGGGAACACTGAAGCTTTCTTT. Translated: CASSGGQGNTEAFF.

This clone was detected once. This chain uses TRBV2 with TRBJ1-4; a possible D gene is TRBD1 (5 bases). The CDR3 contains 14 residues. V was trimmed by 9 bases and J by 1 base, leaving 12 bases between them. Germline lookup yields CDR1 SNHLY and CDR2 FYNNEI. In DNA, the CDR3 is TGTGCCAGTTCTTTGGGGGGAACTAATGAAAAACTGTTTTTT. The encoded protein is CASSLGGTNEKLFF.

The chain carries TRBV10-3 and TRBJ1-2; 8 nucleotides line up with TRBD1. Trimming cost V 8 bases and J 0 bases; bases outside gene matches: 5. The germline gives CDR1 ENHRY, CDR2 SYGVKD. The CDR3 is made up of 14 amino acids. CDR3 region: CAIYGTGTNYGYTF. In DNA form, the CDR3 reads TGTGCCATCTATGGGACAGGAACTAACTATGGCTACACCTTC.

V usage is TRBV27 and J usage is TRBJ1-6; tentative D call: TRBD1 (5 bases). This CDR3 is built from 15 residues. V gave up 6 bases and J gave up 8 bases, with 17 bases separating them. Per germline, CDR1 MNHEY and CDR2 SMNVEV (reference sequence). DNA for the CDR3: TGTGCCAGCAGATCCACCGGGGGAAGGTATTCACCCCTCCACTTT. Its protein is CASRSTGGRYSPLHF.

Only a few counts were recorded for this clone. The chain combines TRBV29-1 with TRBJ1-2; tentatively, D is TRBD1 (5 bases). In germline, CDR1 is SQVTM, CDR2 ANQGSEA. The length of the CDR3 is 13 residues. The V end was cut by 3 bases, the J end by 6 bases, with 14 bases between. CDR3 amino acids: CSVDDRQTNGYTF. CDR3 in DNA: TGCAGCGTTGACGATAGACAGACAAATGGCTACACCTTC.

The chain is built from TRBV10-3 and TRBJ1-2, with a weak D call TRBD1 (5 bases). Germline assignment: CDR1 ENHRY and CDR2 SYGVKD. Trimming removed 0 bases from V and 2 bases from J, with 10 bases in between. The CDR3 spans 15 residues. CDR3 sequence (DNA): TGTGCCATCAGTGAGTCCTATCAGGGCAACTATGGCTACACCTTC. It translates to CAISESYQGNYGYTF.

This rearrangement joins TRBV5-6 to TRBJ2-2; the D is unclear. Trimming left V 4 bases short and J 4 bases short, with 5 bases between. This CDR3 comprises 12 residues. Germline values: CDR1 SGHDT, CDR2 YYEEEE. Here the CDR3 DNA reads TGTGCCAGCAGCCCAGGCACCGGGGAGCTGTTTTTT. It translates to CASSPGTGELFF.

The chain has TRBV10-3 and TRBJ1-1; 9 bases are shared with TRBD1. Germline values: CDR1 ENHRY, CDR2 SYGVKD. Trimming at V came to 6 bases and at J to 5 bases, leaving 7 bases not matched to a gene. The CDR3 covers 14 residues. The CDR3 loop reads CAISEQGAGTEAFF. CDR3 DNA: TGTGCCATCAGCGAACAGGGGGCAGGAACTGAAGCTTTCTTT.